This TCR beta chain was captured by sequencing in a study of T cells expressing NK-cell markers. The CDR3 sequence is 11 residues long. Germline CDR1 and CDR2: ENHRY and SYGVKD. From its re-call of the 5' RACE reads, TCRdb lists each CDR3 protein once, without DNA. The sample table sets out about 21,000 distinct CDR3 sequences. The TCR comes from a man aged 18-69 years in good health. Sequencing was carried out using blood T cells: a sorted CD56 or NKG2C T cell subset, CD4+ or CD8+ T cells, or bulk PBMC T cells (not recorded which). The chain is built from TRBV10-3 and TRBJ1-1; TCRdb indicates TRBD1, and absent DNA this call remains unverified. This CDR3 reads CAISNDRRPFF.